Many counts were recorded for the clone carrying this T cell receptor beta chain. As yet, its antigen is unknown. This entry comes from a study of identical twins. Study findings and constraints: Among beta out-of-frame sequences, excess sharing between twins appeared weaker. Those out-of-frame alpha sequences shared by twins showed an excess of low generation probability.

V was pared by 1 base and J by 8 bases, with 9 bases between. The CDR3 runs 12 residues. The V gene's germline CDR1 is DFQATT and CDR2 SNEGSKA (reference sequence). TCRdb reprocessed the 5' RACE reads with MiXCR, giving one entry per CDR3 protein. This table holds roughly 290,000 distinct CDR3 sequences, about 8.9% found once. These data were likewise used in another study, on yellow fever vaccine responses in identical twins.

The sequencing input was memory (CD45RO+) T cells sorted from blood. The rearrangement joins TRBV20-1 to TRBJ2-1; no clear D gene. The TCR originated in a young woman in good health. The CDR3 DNA follows: TGCAGTGCTAGAGGGTATTGGGATGAGCAGTTCTTC. It translates to CSARGYWDEQFF.